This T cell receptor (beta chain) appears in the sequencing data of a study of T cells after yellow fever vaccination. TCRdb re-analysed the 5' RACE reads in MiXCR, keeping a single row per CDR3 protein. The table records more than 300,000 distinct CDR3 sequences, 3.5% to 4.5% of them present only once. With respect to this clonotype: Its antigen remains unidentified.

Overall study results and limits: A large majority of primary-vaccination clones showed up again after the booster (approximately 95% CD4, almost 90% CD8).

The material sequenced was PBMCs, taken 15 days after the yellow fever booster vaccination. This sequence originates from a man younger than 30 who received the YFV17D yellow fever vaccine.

The CDR3 nucleotides are TGCGCCAGCAGCCAACCTCTAGCGGGGGGGCTTCCCTACAATGAGCAGTTCTTC. Translated: CASSQPLAGGLPYNEQFF. The chain carries TRBV4-1 and TRBJ2-1; 12 nucleotides agree with TRBD2. The CDR3 is 18 amino acids. Per the germline V gene, CDR1 is MGHRA and CDR2 is YSYEKL. J gave up 2 bases and V 2 bases, and 7 bases lay outside the gene matches.